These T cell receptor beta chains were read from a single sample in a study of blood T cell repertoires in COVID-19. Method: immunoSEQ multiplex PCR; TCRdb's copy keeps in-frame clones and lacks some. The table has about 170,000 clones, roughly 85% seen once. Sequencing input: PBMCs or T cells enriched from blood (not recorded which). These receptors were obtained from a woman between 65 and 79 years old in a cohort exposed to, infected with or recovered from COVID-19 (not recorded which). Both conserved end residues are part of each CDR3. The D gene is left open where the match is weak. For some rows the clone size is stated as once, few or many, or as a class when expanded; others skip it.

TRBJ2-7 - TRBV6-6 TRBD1 TGTGCCAGCAGTTACCCTTCAGGGACAGGGGTCGACGAGCAGTACTTC CASSYPSGTGVDEQYF
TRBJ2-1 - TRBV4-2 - TGTGCCAGCAGCCAAGCGGGAAGGAGTACGTCCTACAATGAGCAGTTCTTC CASSQAGRSTSYNEQFF
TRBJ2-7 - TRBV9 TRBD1 TGTGCCAGCAGCGTGGGACAGGCCAGCTCCTACGAGCAGTACTTC CASSVGQASSYEQYF
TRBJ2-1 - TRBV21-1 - TGTGCCAGCAGCATCTTAGCGGGAGAGAGCTACAATGAGCAGTTCTTC CASSILAGESYNEQFF
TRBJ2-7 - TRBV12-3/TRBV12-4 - TGTGCCAGCAGTTTCCGGGGGTGGGACGAGCAGTACTTC CASSFRGWDEQYF
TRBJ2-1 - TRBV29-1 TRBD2 TGCAGCGTTGAAAGACTAGCGGGTGTCTCCTACAATGAGCAGTTCTTC CSVERLAGVSYNEQFF
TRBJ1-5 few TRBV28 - TGTGCCAGCAGTTTAGAGGTGAGAGGCAATCAGCCCCAGCATTTT CASSLEVRGNQPQHF
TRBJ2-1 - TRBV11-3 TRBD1 TGTGCCAGCAGCTCACCCAGGGGGCTACACGACCCCTTAATCAATGAGCAGTTCTTC CASSSPRGLHDPLINEQFF
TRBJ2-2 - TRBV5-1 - TGCGCCAGCAGCTTGGCAGCCGCGGGGACCGGGGAGCTGTTTTTT CASSLAAAGTGELFF
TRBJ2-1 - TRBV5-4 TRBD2 TGTGCCAGCAGCGTACCGGGACTAGCGGGAGGTGAGCAGTTCTTC CASSVPGLAGGEQFF
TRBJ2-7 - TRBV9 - TGTGCCAGCAGCGTAGTGGGGGACAGACTAGGCGAGCAGTACTTC CASSVVGDRLGEQYF
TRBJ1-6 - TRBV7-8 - TGTGCCAGCAGCTCACCCGGAGGGCGCGGGAATTCACCCCTCCACTTT CASSSPGGRGNSPLHF
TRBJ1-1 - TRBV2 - TGTGCCAGCACATACAGGGTCTCGAACACTGAAGCTTTCTTT CASTYRVSNTEAFF
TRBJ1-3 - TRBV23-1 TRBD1 TGCGCCAGCAGTCAATCCCGGAGACAGGGGGCGGATGGAAACACCATATATTTT CASSQSRRQGADGNTIYF
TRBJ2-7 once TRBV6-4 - TGTGCCAGCACCCCCCCCGGGGGGCCGTTGGGCGAGCAGTACTTC CASTPPGGPLGEQYF
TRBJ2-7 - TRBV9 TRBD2 TGTGCCAGCAGCCGCGGGGGTTCGGAGAACGAGCAGTACTTC CASSRGGSENEQYF
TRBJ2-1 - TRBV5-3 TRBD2 TGTGCCAGAAGCTTGAACCTAGCGGGAGGGCTTTACAATGAGCAGTTCTTC CARSLNLAGGLYNEQFF
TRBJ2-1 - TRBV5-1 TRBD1 TGCGCCAGCAGCGAGGGGACAGGGTTTTGGGGCAATGAGCAGTTCTTC CASSEGTGFWGNEQFF
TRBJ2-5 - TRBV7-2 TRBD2 TGTGCCAGCTCCGCACGGCGCGGGGGGGAGACCCAGTACTTC CASSARRGGETQYF
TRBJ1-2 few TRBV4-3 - TGCGCCAGCAGCCAAGGTGGGGCGGGGGGCGGTAATGGCTACACCTTC CASSQGGAGGGNGYTF
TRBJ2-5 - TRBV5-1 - TGCGCCAGCACCCAGTCGACAGGCCAAGAGACCCAGTACTTC CASTQSTGQETQYF
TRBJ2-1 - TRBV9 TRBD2 TGTGCCAGCAGCGTAGGGACTAGCTATGGCAATGAGCAGTTCTTC CASSVGTSYGNEQFF